The 27 T cell receptor beta chains in this list originate from one sample, sequenced in a study of blood T cells in healthy people across ages. PCR was performed a second time for roughly 6 to 12 cycles using a sample-barcoded 5' primer and a J-beta primer mix. TCRdb ran MiXCR on the 5' RACE reads and lists one entry per CDR3 protein. The sample includes around 600,000 distinct CDR3 sequences, 40% to 50% of them seen just once. Sequencing used blood. These TCRs come from a man at least 80 years old in good health.

This sequence joins TRBV29-1 and TRBJ2-3; D is ambiguous. This CDR3 region has 14 residues. V lost 7 bases and J 0 bases, leaving 14 bases between the germline ends. Germline lookup yields CDR1 SQVTM and CDR2 ANQGSEA. Written as DNA, the CDR3 is TGCAGCGGTATGATGGCCACTAGCACAGATACGCAGTATTTT. Protein product: CSGMMATSTDTQYF.

As to this clonotype: A much bigger clone sits one base away, suggesting this may be a read error. This sequence joins TRBV5-1 and TRBJ2-7, with 7 bases identical to TRBD1. The junction had 10 bases not matched to a gene; V was cut back by 4 bases and J by 3 bases. The CDR3 is 15 residues long. Per the germline V gene, CDR1 is SGHRS and CDR2 is YFSETQ. This CDR3 is CASSPIRGSYYEQYF. The CDR3 DNA is TGCGCCAGCAGCCCCATCAGGGGGAGTTACTACGAGCAGTACTTC.

The chain joins TRBV29-1 to TRBJ2-3; TRBD2 agrees at 10 bases. Per germline, CDR1 SQVTM and CDR2 ANQGSEA. This CDR3 region has 14 residues. With 3 bases clipped from V and 1 base from J, the junction kept 1 base outside the gene matches. The CDR3 protein is CSVDGTSGTDTQYF. The CDR3 nucleotides are TGCAGCGTTGACGGGACTAGCGGCACAGATACGCAGTATTTT.

The chain couples TRBV15 to TRBJ2-5; 7 nucleotides align to TRBD1. The J call may be in error: the DNA end matches TRBJ2-7 better. This CDR3 region has 16 residues. Looked up from germline, CDR1 is LNHNV and CDR2 is YYDKDF (reference sequence). The CDR3 is CATSRDLAGGGYEQYF. CDR3 DNA: TGTGCCACCAGCAGAGATCTGGCAGGGGGTGGGTACGAGCAGTACTTC.

This clonotype was counted only a few times. The genes are TRBV7-2 and TRBJ2-3; no reliable D call. CDR3 length: 14 residues. V dropped 1 base and J dropped 5 bases, with 10 bases sitting between them. Per germline, CDR1 SGHTA and CDR2 FQGNSA. DNA for the CDR3: TGTGCCAGCAGCTTAGTCTTGCCTAGAGATACGCAGTATTTT. It yields the protein CASSLVLPRDTQYF.

This clonotype was observed a handful of times. The gene calls are TRBV7-2 and TRBJ1-2; D might be TRBD1 (6 bases). CDR3 length: 15 amino acids. V was cut by 2 bases and J by 4 bases, with 14 bases left in between. Germline V gives CDR1 SGHTA, CDR2 FQGNSA. The CDR3 nucleotides are TGTGCCAGCAGCTTAAAAGGACAGACCCCCTATGGCTACACCTTC. Translated: CASSLKGQTPYGYTF. The whole variable domain, filled in from reference TRBV7-2 and TRBJ1-2, reads GAGVSQSPSNKVTEKGKDVELRCDPISGHTALYWYRQSLGQGLEFLIYFQGNSAPDKSGLPSDRFSAERTGGSVSTLTIQRTQQEDSAVYLCASSLKGQTPYGYTFGSGTRLTVV.

The chain links TRBV20-1 to TRBJ1-4; D gene uncertain. Germline V gene lookup returns CDR1 DFQATT and CDR2 SNEGSKA (reference sequence). The CDR3 runs 14 residues. V lost 5 bases and J 0 bases, leaving 10 bases between the germline ends. CDR3 nucleotides: TGCAGTGCTTACACAACAGCAACTAATGAAAAACTGTTTTTT. Its translation: CSAYTTATNEKLFF.

The chain links TRBV12-3 or TRBV12-4 to TRBJ2-1; perhaps TRBD2 as D (5 bases). The CDR3 loop spans 14 amino acids. Trimming took off 7 bases at V and 2 bases at J, with 12 bases between the two ends. CDR3 DNA sequence: TGTGCCAGCACCCCCCGGCGGGCCTACAATGAGCAGTTCTTC. This gives the protein CASTPRRAYNEQFF.

This clonotype was recorded at least ten times. The gene calls are TRBV27 and TRBJ2-1; TRBD2 agrees at 8 bases. CDR3 length: 20 amino acids. V shed 6 bases and J 5 bases; nucleotides not matched to a gene: 24. Germline loops: CDR1 MNHEY, CDR2 SMNVEV (reference sequence). CDR3 in amino acids: CASSLGVGGRFLIENNEQFF. The CDR3 region has the DNA TGTGCCAGCAGCCTAGGGGTCGGCGGGAGGTTCCTCATAGAGAACAATGAGCAGTTCTTC.

Remarks on this clonotype: Possible read error: a much larger clone is one base away. The chain is built from TRBV5-5 and TRBJ2-1, with D unresolved. Germline CDR1 reads SGHKS; CDR2 reads YYEKEE (reference sequence). CDR3 length: 14 amino acids. The DNA of the CDR3 is TGTGCCAGCAACTTGCTTACCGGATACAATGAGCAGTTCTTC. As protein: CASNLLTGYNEQFF.

This clonotype was detected a few times. CDR3: CASSSEPTYNEQFF. The CDR3 DNA is TGTGCCAGCAGCTCGGAGCCTACGTACAATGAGCAGTTCTTC. The chain joins TRBV7-9 to TRBJ2-1; D unresolved. The CDR3 is made up of 14 amino acids. Germline V CDR1 and CDR2: SEHNR, FQNEAQ (reference sequence). Between the trimmed V and J ends, which lost 4 bases and 4 bases, there was a span of 11 bases.

This chain connects TRBV6-5 to TRBJ2-7, with D possibly being TRBD1 or TRBD2 (5 bases each). Germline values: CDR1 MNHEY, CDR2 SVGAGI. The CDR3 consists of 15 residues. Trimming removed 2 bases at V and 1 base at J, with 12 bases between. The CDR3 DNA reads TGTGCCAGCAGTTACATGGGGGTAAGGTCCTACGAGCAGTACTTC. Encoded protein: CASSYMGVRSYEQYF.

The V and J genes are TRBV28 and TRBJ2-1; TRBD2 matches at 7 bases. CDR1 is MDHEN, CDR2 SYDVKM, per germline. The CDR3 extends over 16 amino acids. With 2 bases clipped from V and 4 bases from J, the junction kept 8 bases outside the gene matches. Here the CDR3 reads CASSLAASGTYNEQFF. In DNA, the CDR3 is TGTGCCAGCAGTTTAGCGGCTAGCGGAACTTACAATGAGCAGTTCTTC.

In its sample, this clonotype was seen a few times. This rearrangement joins TRBV7-2 to TRBJ1-1; D perhaps matches TRBD1 (6 bases). From germline, CDR1 is SGHTA and CDR2 FQGNSA. The CDR3 consists of 17 residues. V was clipped by 5 bases and J by 0 bases, with 19 bases between them. CDR3 sequence: CASSPQGQRFMNTEAFF. The DNA of the CDR3 is TGTGCCAGCAGCCCCCAAGGACAGCGCTTTATGAACACTGAAGCTTTCTTT.

The chain joins TRBV28 to TRBJ1-1, with D unresolved. The CDR3 has 14 amino acids. The V gene lost 5 bases and the J gene lost 4 bases, with 14 bases spanning the gap. The germline V gene has CDR1 MDHEN and CDR2 SYDVKM. This CDR3 reads CASSPYRSVTEAFF. CDR3 sequence (DNA): TGTGCCAGCAGTCCGTATAGGAGTGTCACTGAAGCTTTCTTT.

This clonotype was recorded many times. The chain couples TRBV6-5 to TRBJ2-1; D call uncertain. The CDR3 contains 13 residues. Germline V lookup: CDR1 MNHEY, CDR2 SVGAGI. V shed 5 bases and J shed 2 bases, with 7 bases lying between them. The CDR3 DNA follows: TGTGCCAGCAGTCCCGGACCCTACAATGAGCAGTTCTTC. Translated: CASSPGPYNEQFF.

This clonotype was detected a few times. The chain carries TRBV5-1 and TRBJ2-7; D is undetermined. With 2 bases removed from V and 7 bases from J, the gap between germline ends came to 10 bases. Germline-derived CDR1 and CDR2 are SGHRS and YFSETQ. This CDR3 is 12 amino acids long. The CDR3 nucleotides are TGCGCCAGCAGCTTAGCCCCGACAGAGCAGTACTTC. It yields the protein CASSLAPTEQYF.

This clonotype was seen many times. The V and J genes are TRBV24-1 and TRBJ2-7, with 10 bases identical to TRBD1. CDR1 and CDR2 from the germline V gene are KGHDR and SFDVKD. This CDR3 has 13 amino acids. Trimming cost V 9 bases and J 4 bases; bases outside gene matches: 5. CDR3 in amino acids: CATSPGQGYEQYF. Here the CDR3 DNA reads TGTGCCACCTCCCCGGGACAGGGGTACGAGCAGTACTTC.

There are a few counts of this clonotype. The chain employs TRBV20-1 and TRBJ2-3, with 7 positions matching TRBD1. The germline V gene encodes CDR1 DFQATT and CDR2 SNEGSKA (reference sequence). Trimming took 6 bases from V and 0 from J; bases not matched to a gene: 9. This CDR3 region has 15 residues. The CDR3 nucleotides are TGCAGTGCCGCAGGGGGACAGACAAGCACAGATACGCAGTATTTT. Protein sequence: CSAAGGQTSTDTQYF.

In this sample, this clonotype turned up many times. V is TRBV6-6 and J is TRBJ2-3; D call uncertain. Trimming removed 2 bases at V and 1 base at J, with 13 bases between. Germline lookup yields CDR1 MNHNY and CDR2 SVGAGI (reference sequence). The CDR3 is 16 residues long. The CDR3 DNA follows: TGTGCCAGCAGTTACCGGGCTAGATCCCGCACAGATACGCAGTATTTT. The encoded protein is CASSYRARSRTDTQYF.

This clonotype turned up a few times. The chain recombines TRBV29-1 with TRBJ1-5, with 9 bases identical to TRBD1. Trimming removed 4 bases from V and 5 bases from J; junction bases left unmatched: 3. The CDR3 sequence is 13 residues long. The germline CDR1 and CDR2 sequences are SQVTM and ANQGSEA. CDR3 in amino acids: CSVGQGGDQPQHF. The CDR3 coding sequence is TGCAGCGTTGGACAGGGGGGAGATCAGCCCCAGCATTTT. The complete variable domain, with remaining parts taken from reference TRBV29-1 and TRBJ1-5, reads SAVISQKPSRDICQRGTSLTIQCQVDSQVTMMFWYRQQPGQSLTLIATANQGSEATYESGFVIDKFPISRPNLTFSTLTVSNMSPEDSSIYLCSVGQGGDQPQHFGDGTRLSIL.

CDR3 bases: TGTGCCAGCAGTATTAACACCGGGGAGCTGTTTTTT. Its protein product is CASSINTGELFF. The chain couples TRBV12-3 or TRBV12-4 to TRBJ2-2; no clear D. The V end was cut by 5 bases, the J end by 2 bases, with 3 bases between. CDR3 length: 12 amino acids.

CDR3 amino acids: CASSLGGGTGNTIYF. Here the CDR3 DNA reads TGTGCCAGCAGCTTAGGAGGGGGAACTGGAAACACCATATATTTT. The V gene is TRBV7-9, the J gene TRBJ1-3; tentative D call: TRBD1 (6 bases). In germline, CDR1 is SEHNR, CDR2 FQNEAQ (reference sequence). Trimming took 1 base from V and 2 from J, leaving 9 bases between them. This CDR3 has 15 amino acids.

Remarks on this clonotype: This clone may be a read error of a much larger clone one base away. CDR3 sequence (DNA): TGTGCCAGCAGCTTAGTGACAGTTTCCTACGAGCAGTACTTC. Translation: CASSLVTVSYEQYF. The chain employs TRBV5-6 and TRBJ2-7; D perhaps matches TRBD1 (5 bases). Germline V lookup: CDR1 SGHDT, CDR2 YYEEEE. The CDR3 is 14 residues long. Trimming took off 2 bases at V and 1 base at J, with 10 bases between the two ends. Full variable domain (remainder filled in from reference TRBV5-6 and TRBJ2-7): DAGVTQSPTHLIKTRGQQVTLRCSPKSGHDTVSWYQQALGQGPQFIFQYYEEEERQRGNFPDRFSGHQFPNYSSELNVNALLLGDSALYLCASSLVTVSYEQYFGPGTRLTVT.

The chain is built from TRBV21-1 and TRBJ1-1; the table's D call of TRBD1 was not tested on the DNA. TRBV21-1 is a recognized pseudogene. CDR3 length equals 16 residues. The CDR3 is CASRPSQGAVETEAFF. The DNA of the CDR3 is TGTGCCAGCAGACCCTCACAGGGGGCAGTAGAGACTGAAGCTTTCTTT.

A remark on this clonotype: Just one base apart from a much larger clone, this may be a read error. V and J are TRBV6-6 and TRBJ2-5; D might be TRBD1 (5 bases). This CDR3 is 15 amino acids long. From germline, CDR1 is MNHNY and CDR2 SVGAGI (reference sequence). Deletions cut 6 bases from V and 11 bases from J, with 25 bases between. The CDR3 is CASRHGMGPYNEQYF. CDR3 sequence (DNA): TGTGCCAGCAGACATGGAATGGGGCCCTACAATGAGCAGTACTTC.

With respect to this clonotype: The junction and the germline gene differ at one end; a read error may be behind it. J is TRBJ2-3 and V is TRBV29-1; 9 nucleotides line up with TRBD2. The germline V gene encodes CDR1 SQVTM and CDR2 ANQGSEA. CDR3 length equals 15 residues. The CDR3 here is CSTGGLAGSTDTRYF. The CDR3 nucleotides are TGTAGTACTGGGGGGCTAGCGGGAAGCACAGATACGCGGTATTTT.